In this sample, the clone carrying this T cell receptor beta chain turned up once. This record belongs to a study of blood T cell repertoires in COVID-19. In the study overall: Acute and convalescent COVID-19 samples came from the United States, Italy and Spain.

The ends were cut back, 6 bases at V and 4 bases at J, with 12 bases in the middle. Germline CDR1 reads SGHAT; CDR2 reads FQDESV (reference sequence). The CDR3 has 13 residues. As originally analysed: Reference gene primer amplification gave estimated nucleated cell counts. The repertoire was sequenced with immunoSEQ multiplex PCR; TCRdb's copy has only in-frame clones and lacks some. That table is the source of V, J and clone size, and D and trimming were worked out from the DNA. The table records approximately 200,000 clones, 89% of them present only once. Participants' own reports of clinical history determined their cohort assignment.

This sequence originates from a woman in her forties with acute COVID-19. This sequence joins TRBV11-1 and TRBJ1-1; D perhaps matches TRBD1 (5 bases). Input material: PBMCs or T cells enriched from blood (not recorded which). In DNA, the CDR3 is TGTGCCAGCAGTACAGGTGTTGGCACTGAAGCTTTCTTT. Translation: CASSTGVGTEAFF.